Listed here are 5 T cell receptor beta chains from one sample, sequenced in a study of T cell clonality in common variable immunodeficiency. Using immunoSEQ multiplex PCR, the repertoire was profiled, and TCRdb retains in-frame clones only, with some absent. Singletons are absent from the sample, which has fewer than 50,000 clones. Sequencing was carried out using peripheral blood mononuclear cells. Receptor source: a person aged 18-70 years in good health.

The sample holds many counts of this clone. CDR3 protein: CASSFLPQREGAFLSSYEQYF. The CDR3 bases that were read are TGTGCCAGCAGTTTCCTACCTCAGCGGGAGGGCGCCTTTTTATCCTCCTACGAG. The chain couples TRBV28 to TRBJ2-7; TRBD2 agrees at 10 bases. Coverage ceases 3 residues before the CDR3 finishes, and the germline J gene fills in the end. The CDR3 runs to 21 residues. Germline trimming cut 3 bases from V and 0 bases from J; bases unmatched to any gene: 20. Germline CDR1 and CDR2: MDHEN and SYDVKM.

This clone was found many times. With the read ending 3 residues before the CDR3 end, the germline J gene is used to fill in that end. The rearrangement uses TRBV11-2 and TRBJ1-2; D is uncertain. The CDR3 has 13 amino acids. Germline loops: CDR1 SGHAT, CDR2 FQNNGV. This chain's CDR3 is CASRTPKEKGYTF. CDR3 DNA, as far as it was read: TGTGCCAGCAGGACACCCAAAGAGAAAGGC.

About this clone: The CDR3 end falls 3 residues outside the read, so it is completed with the germline J gene. The V and J genes are TRBV2 and TRBJ2-7, with a tentative D call TRBD1 (5 bases). CDR3 size: 13 residues. Trimming removed 8 bases from V and 5 bases from J, with 16 bases in between. Germline values: CDR1 SNHLY, CDR2 FYNNEI. The covered CDR3 bases are TGTGCCAGCGGCGCAGGGTATCTCGACGAG. The encoded protein is CASGAGYLDE. The full CDR3 reads CASGAGYLDEQYF.

This clone showed up many times. The CDR3 goes on 3 residues after the read ends, and that part is filled in from the germline J gene. This chain links TRBV9 with TRBJ2-1; 9 bases match TRBD2. The trim removed 7 bases at V and 5 bases at J, leaving 10 bases unmatched. This CDR3 has 15 amino acids. Looked up from germline, CDR1 is SGDLS and CDR2 is YYNGEE. The CDR3 DNA, read in part, is TGTGCCAGCTTATCCGGCCAGCGGGGGGACAATGAG. Amino acid sequence: CASLSGQRGDNE. Given in full, the CDR3 is CASLSGQRGDNEQFF.

This clone was counted at least ten times. The missing CDR3 end, 3 residues past where the read stops, is filled in from the germline J gene. The V and J genes are TRBV19 and TRBJ2-1, with D perhaps matching TRBD2 (5 bases). V shed 5 bases and J shed 6 bases, with 11 bases lying between them. CDR3 length: 13 amino acids. Per the germline V gene, CDR1 is LNHDA and CDR2 is SQIVND (reference sequence). CDR3 DNA (partial): TGTGCCAGTAGTGAAAGACGGGGCAATGAG. This gives the protein CASSERRGNE. The whole CDR3 sequence is CASSERRGNEQFF.